Listed below are T cell receptor beta chains from one sample, sequenced in a study of CD8+ T cells in alopecia areata. Repertoires were generated with immunoSEQ multiplex PCR, while TCRdb's copy carries only in-frame clones and drops some. Seen here are 190,000 or so clones, approximately 56% observed once, and the top ten hold about 3.5%. Sequencing used CD4+ T cells sorted from blood, obtained at week 4, from a patient treated with tofacitinib. The origin of the receptors is a human donor with alopecia areata. Both conserved end residues are part of each CDR3. Each record gives: D gene, V gene, clone size, J gene, CDR3 protein, CDR3 DNA. D genes are given only for firm matches. Expanded clones get a size class; other rows say once, few or many, or leave the size out.

d_call: -; v_call: TRBV29-1; clone_size: -; j_call: TRBJ2-7; cdr3_aa: CSVEGSYEQYF; cdr3_nt: TGCAGCGTTGAAGGGTCATACGAGCAGTACTTC
d_call: TRBD1; v_call: TRBV5-4; clone_size: -; j_call: TRBJ2-7; cdr3_aa: CASSRKTGDQYEQYF; cdr3_nt: TGTGCCAGCAGCCGGAAGACAGGGGATCAGTACGAGCAGTACTTC
d_call: -; v_call: TRBV7-2; clone_size: few; j_call: TRBJ2-7; cdr3_aa: CASSPRWSTQPPDEQYF; cdr3_nt: TGTGCCAGCAGCCCCCGGTGGAGCACACAACCTCCCGACGAGCAGTACTTC
d_call: -; v_call: TRBV30; clone_size: -; j_call: TRBJ1-1; cdr3_aa: CAWKSRRAFF; cdr3_nt: TGTGCCTGGAAGTCCCGGAGGGCTTTCTTT
d_call: -; v_call: TRBV7-9; clone_size: few; j_call: TRBJ2-4; cdr3_aa: CASSLKVQGLAKNIQYF; cdr3_nt: TGTGCCAGCAGCCTAAAGGTCCAAGGGCTAGCCAAAAACATTCAGTACTTC
d_call: -; v_call: TRBV9; clone_size: once; j_call: TRBJ2-5; cdr3_aa: CASSPLQVTGQETQYF; cdr3_nt: TGTGCCAGCAGCCCCCTACAAGTGACAGGTCAAGAGACCCAGTACTTC
d_call: -; v_call: TRBV18; clone_size: -; j_call: TRBJ2-7; cdr3_aa: CASSPPRVHEQYF; cdr3_nt: TGTGCCAGCTCACCACCGCGGGTCCACGAGCAGTACTTC
d_call: -; v_call: TRBV5-1; clone_size: -; j_call: TRBJ2-6; cdr3_aa: CASSLAPQQGSGANVLTF; cdr3_nt: TGCGCCAGCAGCTTGGCCCCCCAACAGGGCTCTGGGGCCAACGTCCTGACTTTC
d_call: -; v_call: TRBV2; clone_size: -; j_call: TRBJ1-1; cdr3_aa: CASSEVNFGDTEAFF; cdr3_nt: TGTGCCAGCAGTGAGGTGAATTTTGGAGACACTGAAGCTTTCTTT
d_call: -; v_call: TRBV27; clone_size: -; j_call: TRBJ1-6; cdr3_aa: CASSLLSGSNSPLHF; cdr3_nt: TGTGCCAGCAGTTTATTGTCGGGCAGTAATTCACCCCTCCACTTT
d_call: -; v_call: TRBV29-1; clone_size: -; j_call: TRBJ1-4; cdr3_aa: CSVLDSDEKLFF; cdr3_nt: TGCAGCGTCTTGGACAGCGATGAAAAACTGTTTTTT
d_call: TRBD2; v_call: TRBV27; clone_size: -; j_call: TRBJ2-1; cdr3_aa: CASSLRFGGGTYNEQFF; cdr3_nt: TGTGCCAGCAGTTTACGGTTCGGCGGGGGGACCTACAATGAGCAGTTCTTC
d_call: -; v_call: TRBV9; clone_size: -; j_call: TRBJ2-3; cdr3_aa: CASSVAPSTTDTQYF; cdr3_nt: TGTGCCAGCAGCGTAGCTCCCAGTACCACAGATACGCAGTATTTT